Included here is one TCR beta chain sequence, with context. It lacks a known antigen. Base qualities are not provided; no much larger clone lies one nucleotide away. Another Seattle source contributed samples from volunteer blood donors who had recovered from COVID-19. Whole blood was collected in K2EDTA tubes by collaborating institutions according to the institutions' own protocols. For TCRbeta analysis, collaborators shipped samples as frozen whole blood, isolated PBMCs, or DNA extracted from either of those sample types. TCRbeta CDR3 regions were amplified from genomic DNA using the immunoSEQ Assay, a bias-controlled multiplex PCR. The study's own analysis went as follows. The number of nucleated cells in each sample was estimated from the amplification of reference gene primers within the assay. To quantify the absolute abundance of each unique TCRbeta CDR3 rearrangement, sequence reads were collapsed and filtered. Productive Simpson clonality was computed per sample as the square root of Simpson's diversity index over productive rearrangements. What TCRdb holds here is the immuneACCESS table cut down to in-frame rearrangements. Part of the clones is not present; checked against another copy, under half of the missing clones reflect an unresolved V gene, and the others are unexplained. The DNA gave D and trimming, while V, J and clone size come from that table. The sample yields hundreds of thousands of clones; around nine tenths were counted once. Around 6.5% of the sample is taken by the ten largest.

This entry comes from a study of blood T cell repertoires in COVID-19 (dated by TCRdb to 2018 to 2020). Background for the entire study: Samples from collaborators originated in the United States, Italy and Spain and spanned both the acute and convalescent phases of COVID-19. The material from the prospective study consisted of cDNA or gDNA derived from T cells, B-cell-depleted T cells, or PBMCs. Subjects who had been exposed to COVID-19, were actively infected with it, or had recovered from it provided the deeply sampled blood TCRbeta repertoires that made up the dataset. The repertoires were released in a freely available public database meant as a resource for research on the immune response to SARS-CoV-2. The samples were drawn from the first 160 participants of the ongoing ImmuneRACE study and from some 1,300 subjects provided by 6 global collaborators. Nearly every sample came with metadata listing a de-identified subject ID, COVID-19 status, age in years and sex. HLA class I and class II types, where available, came from metadata supplied by the sample provider rather than from assay-based typing. The research as a whole found: How much clinical and demographic metadata was included differed by source and by participant, and the metadata was provided uncurated.

Taken from cysteine to phenylalanine, the CDR3 has 16 residues. Kept here is only the CDR3 DNA, which spans 48 bases and is read in frame from base 1. Reading the germline V gene gives CDR1 SGHTS and CDR2 YDEGEE. Clipping removes 0 bases from V and 0 bases from J, with 3 as the unmatched junction base count. This receptor was taken from a man between 60 and 70 years old who had recovered from COVID-19. Here the chain combines TRBV5-8 and TRBJ1-3; 7 central bases correspond to TRBD1. What was sequenced was peripheral blood. The DNA sequence is as follows: TGTGCCAGCAGCTTGGCAGGGGGAAGCTCTGGAAACACCATATATTTT. Translated, this gives CASSLAGGSSGNTIYF.